This T cell receptor (beta chain) came from a study of cytomegalovirus exposure and HLA in healthy donors. Study-wide context: HLA-typed donors were the source of 82 million or so unique TCRs, which an early data release held. The study's findings and limits: Accurate HLA-A and HLA-B prediction from TCR beta sequences was reported for most subjects. Cytomegalovirus-associated status was assigned to approximately 160 TCR beta chains. In a later analysis, productive TCRs from donors in an Asian-associated ancestry cluster reportedly carried fewer N-insertions than the cohort mean.

V lost 7 bases and J lost 0, with 19 bases in between. The CDR3 totals 16 residues. The germline CDR1 and CDR2 sequences are SNHLY and FYNNEI. To note about this clone: Its antigen is not identified.

13 Jbeta primers and 60 Vbeta primers were used for the PCR. Method: immunoSEQ multiplex PCR; TCRdb's copy keeps in-frame clones and lacks some. The sample has around 180,000 clones, 85% seen once. The sample was PBMCs. The chain couples TRBV2 to TRBJ2-7; D possibly corresponds to TRBD2 (5 bases). The receptor was derived from a boy aged 2-15 years in good health and CMV-seronegative. Written as DNA, the CDR3 is TGTGCCAGCATCCGGGCGGGTACGATGAGCTCCTACGAGCAGTACTTC. Amino acid sequence: CASIRAGTMSSYEQYF.